What follows is one T cell receptor (beta chain) and its context. Sequencing was performed with immunoSEQ multiplex PCR; in TCRdb, only in-frame clones are kept and a portion is missing. Of over 100,000 clones in the sample, just over 90% were seen once. The record originates from a study of control samples from healthy donors and cancer patients. The sequenced material came from blood. This receptor was taken from a human donor in good health. The donor label of this sample is uncertain.

The CDR3 loop is CASSLDGYQETQYF. The DNA for the CDR3 is TGTGCCAGCAGCTTGGACGGCTACCAAGAGACCCAGTACTTC. J is TRBJ2-5 and V is TRBV5-5; D unresolved. Trimming cost V 0 bases and J 0 bases, with 6 bases left between them. The germline V gene has CDR1 SGHKS and CDR2 YYEKEE (reference sequence). The length of the CDR3 is 14 residues.